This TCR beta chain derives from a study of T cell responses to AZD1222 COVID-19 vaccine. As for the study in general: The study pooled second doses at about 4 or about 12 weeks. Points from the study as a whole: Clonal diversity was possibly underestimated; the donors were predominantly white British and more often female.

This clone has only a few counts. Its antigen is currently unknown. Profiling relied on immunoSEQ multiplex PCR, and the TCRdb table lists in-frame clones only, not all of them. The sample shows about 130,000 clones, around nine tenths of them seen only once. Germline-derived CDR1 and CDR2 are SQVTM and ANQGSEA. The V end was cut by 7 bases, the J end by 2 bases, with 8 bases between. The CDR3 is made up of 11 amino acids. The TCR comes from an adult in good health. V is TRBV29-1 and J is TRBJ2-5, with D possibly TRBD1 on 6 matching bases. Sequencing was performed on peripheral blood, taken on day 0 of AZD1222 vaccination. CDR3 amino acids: CSGGGQETQYF. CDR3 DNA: TGCAGCGGAGGGGGTCAAGAGACCCAGTACTTC.